The 4 T cell receptor beta chains listed next were all sequenced from one sample in a study of lymphopenia after photon versus proton radiotherapy (dated by TCRdb to between 2018 and 2021). Library preparation was by the immunoSEQ multiplex PCR assay. TCRdb re-hosts the immuneACCESS table, in-frame sequences only. Its copies lack some clones; in the studies checked, an unresolved V gene accounts for under half of them, and the cause for the rest is not known. In this sample the table shows some 70,000 clones, around 87% of which occur a single time. Clones ranked in the top ten supply 11% of the sample. The material was peripheral blood, obtained from a patient treated with proton-based radiotherapy. The receptors were gathered from a man older than 75 with esophageal cancer.

This clone has just one count. The CDR3, as DNA: TGTGCCAGCAGCCAGGGCCCTGACAGGGAAGATACGCAGTATTTT. This codes for CASSQGPDREDTQYF. The chain carries TRBV11-2 and TRBJ2-3; 7 bases align to TRBD1. This CDR3 is built from 15 residues. Per germline, CDR1 SGHAT and CDR2 FQNNGV. Losses at the gene ends were 5 bases for V and 5 bases for J; bases not matched to a gene: 10.

V is TRBV18 and J is TRBJ1-2; D possibly corresponds to TRBD1 (5 bases). CDR1 is KGHSH and CDR2 is LQKENI in the germline V gene. This CDR3 has 19 amino acids. Trimming stripped 2 bases from V and 3 bases from J, with 25 bases between. The CDR3 protein is CASSPTYDGARRGHYGYTF. CDR3 DNA sequence: TGTGCCAGCTCACCAACATATGATGGCGCGCGGAGGGGACACTATGGCTACACCTTC. Together with reference TRBV18 and TRBJ1-2, the CDR3 gives the full variable domain: NAGVMQNPRHLVRRRGQEARLRCSPMKGHSHVYWYRQLPEEGLKFMVYLQKENIIDESGMPKERFSAEFPKEGPSILRIQQVVRGDSAAYFCASSPTYDGARRGHYGYTFGSGTRLTVV.

This chain joins TRBV4-3 and TRBJ2-5, with TRBD1 as a possible D gene (6 bases). This CDR3 region has 15 residues. V gave up 2 bases and J gave up 1 base, with 11 bases separating them. Per the germline V gene, CDR1 is LGHNA and CDR2 is YSLEER. In DNA form, the CDR3 reads TGCGCCAGCAGCCAACTCAGGGGAACCCAAGAGACCCAGTACTTC. Protein product: CASSQLRGTQETQYF.

V gene TRBV7-2 combines with J gene TRBJ2-3, with 8 bases aligning to TRBD2. Trimming at V came to 4 bases and at J to 2 bases, leaving 5 bases not matched to a gene. Germline V gene data show CDR1 as SGHTA and CDR2 as FQGNSA. The CDR3 runs to 15 residues. CDR3 bases: TGTGCCAGCAGCTATCAGCGGGGGAACACAGATACGCAGTATTTT. Translated: CASSYQRGNTDTQYF.